The 27 T cell receptor beta chains below come from one sample, sequenced in a study of blood T cell repertoires in COVID-19. Some clones are missing from TCRdb's copy, which holds only in-frame ones; the method was immunoSEQ multiplex PCR. The sample lists more than 120,000 clones, approximately 90% occurring once. The specimen sequenced was peripheral blood. These receptors were obtained from a human donor in a cohort sampled during active COVID-19.

The chain employs TRBV19 and TRBJ1-2, with 11 positions matching TRBD1. This CDR3 spans 15 amino acids. Germline V gene sequence: CDR1 LNHDA, CDR2 SQIVND (reference sequence). Losses at the gene ends were 5 bases for V and 4 bases for J; bases not matched to a gene: 6. The CDR3 sequence: CASSQGQGVVYGYTF. Written as DNA, the CDR3 is TGTGCCAGTAGTCAGGGACAGGGGGTCGTCTATGGCTACACCTTC.

The J gene is TRBJ2-5, the V gene TRBV5-1; D might be TRBD1 (5 bases). The ends were cut back, 0 bases at V and 5 bases at J, with 8 bases in the middle. This CDR3 has 13 residues. From germline, CDR1 is SGHRS and CDR2 YFSETQ. The CDR3 sequence is CASSLGGAETQYF. For the CDR3, the DNA is TGCGCCAGCAGCTTGGGTGGGGCTGAGACCCAGTACTTC. Combining the CDR3 with reference TRBV5-1 and TRBJ2-5 gives the whole variable domain KAGVTQTPRYLIKTRGQQVTLSCSPISGHRSVSWYQQTPGQGLQFLFEYFSETQRNKGNFPGRFSGRQFSNSRSEMNVSTLELGDSALYLCASSLGGAETQYFGPGTRLLVL.

This sequence joins TRBV7-3 and TRBJ2-1; TRBD2 agrees at 11 bases. Germline values: CDR1 SGHTA, CDR2 FQGTGA. The CDR3 totals 16 residues. Trimming removed 0 bases from V and 5 bases from J; junction bases left unmatched: 3. The CDR3 nucleotides read TGTGCCAGCAGCTTAACTGGGACTAGCGGCAACAATGAGCAGTTCTTC. Translating it yields CASSLTGTSGNNEQFF. Full variable domain (rest looked up from reference TRBV7-3 and TRBJ2-1): GAGVSQTPSNKVTEKGKYVELRCDPISGHTALYWYRQSLGQGPEFLIYFQGTGAADDSGLPNDRFFAVRPEGSVSTLKIQRTERGDSAVYLCASSLTGTSGNNEQFFGPGTRLTVL.

This clone was counted a single time. It is unclear where the CDR3 begins or ends on the DNA, so no DNA is shown, and the CDR3 is as TCRdb lists it. V gene TRBV21-1 combines with J gene TRBJ1-1; TRBD1, the table's D call, was not compared with the DNA. TRBV21-1 is a listed pseudogene. Both ends counted, the CDR3 spans 16 residues. The CDR3 protein is CASSKFGTGTNTEAFF.

The V call is TRBV15, the J call TRBJ1-1; D is unresolved. The CDR3 runs to 13 residues. The V end was cut by 0 bases, the J end by 10 bases, with 12 bases between. The V gene's germline CDR1 is LNHNV and CDR2 YYDKDF (reference sequence). The CDR3 here is CATSRDRGSGAFF. In nucleotides, the CDR3 is TGTGCCACCAGCAGAGATCGTGGGAGTGGAGCTTTCTTT.

This sequence joins TRBV10-3 and TRBJ1-3, with unresolved D. The V and J ends lost 0 bases and 4 bases respectively, with 7 bases between them. CDR3 length: 14 amino acids. CDR1 and CDR2 from the germline V gene are ENHRY and SYGVKD. The CDR3 coding sequence is TGTGCCATCAGTGAGTCGTTGCGAGGAAACACCATATATTTT. Translating it yields CAISESLRGNTIYF.

The chain carries TRBV4-2 and TRBJ2-7; TRBD2 matches 9 bases. V lost 2 bases, J lost 3 bases, and 5 bases stayed unmatched. The germline V gene encodes CDR1 LGHNA and CDR2 YNFKEQ. This CDR3 has 15 amino acids. CDR3 DNA sequence: TGTGCCAGCAGCCAAAATAGCGGGGGACTCTACGAGCAGTACTTC. Translation gives CASSQNSGGLYEQYF.

The rearrangement links TRBV12-3 or TRBV12-4 to TRBJ1-2, with D maybe TRBD1 (6 bases). The CDR3 runs 13 residues. Trimming pared 7 bases from V and 6 bases from J, leaving 15 bases between. The CDR3 nucleotides read TGTGCCAGCACCCCGCTCCGGGACAATGGCTACACCTTC. Translation: CASTPLRDNGYTF.

With regard to this clone: Other DNA sequences within the sample encode an identical CDR3. The V gene is TRBV9, the J gene TRBJ2-7; 9 positions agree with TRBD1. The CDR3 loop spans 15 amino acids. The germline V gene encodes CDR1 SGDLS and CDR2 YYNGEE. The ends lost 0 bases at V and 3 bases at J; junction bases unmatched: 4. The CDR3 reads CASSVAPGQGYEQYF. CDR3 in DNA: TGTGCCAGCAGCGTAGCCCCGGGACAGGGCTACGAGCAGTACTTC.

The chain uses TRBV27 and TRBJ1-2; D may be TRBD1 (5 bases). This CDR3 comprises 16 residues. With 0 bases removed from V and 4 bases from J, the gap between germline ends came to 15 bases. CDR1 is MNHEY, CDR2 SMNVEV, per germline (reference sequence). The DNA for the CDR3 is TGTGCCAGCAGTTTATCGAAAGGCGGACACGTCTATGGCTACACCTTC. This translates into CASSLSKGGHVYGYTF.

The rearrangement links TRBV6-5 to TRBJ1-6; D uncertain. CDR1 and CDR2 (germline): MNHEY, SVGAGI. With 5 bases removed from V and 6 bases from J, the gap between germline ends came to 11 bases. The CDR3 extends over 14 amino acids. The DNA for the CDR3 is TGTGCCAGCAGTAAGACTGGAGTTAATTCACCCCTCCACTTT. Residues: CASSKTGVNSPLHF.

The rearrangement joins TRBV9 to TRBJ1-1; tentatively, D is TRBD1 (5 bases). With 1 base removed from V and 0 bases from J, the gap between germline ends came to 7 bases. This CDR3 contains 14 residues. Germline loops: CDR1 SGDLS, CDR2 YYNGEE. The CDR3: CASSVMTVNTEAFF. As DNA, the CDR3 is TGTGCCAGCAGCGTAATGACAGTGAACACTGAAGCTTTCTTT.

The V gene is TRBV6-2 or TRBV6-3, the J gene TRBJ1-1; D not resolved. Germline V gene sequence: CDR1 MNHEY, CDR2 SVGEGT. This CDR3 is 13 amino acids long. V was cut by 4 bases and J by 0 bases, with 6 bases left in between. This CDR3 is CASSSGVNTEAFF. DNA for the CDR3: TGTGCCAGCAGTTCCGGGGTGAACACTGAAGCTTTCTTT.

The chain recombines TRBV6-2 or TRBV6-3 with TRBJ2-3, with 15 bases identical to TRBD2. This CDR3 region has 16 residues. Germline CDR1 MNHEY, CDR2 SVGEGT. V lost 5 bases and J lost 8; bases outside the gene matches: 8. CDR3 in DNA: TGTGCCAGCAGTCCCTGGACTAGCGGGGGGGAGATTACGCAGTATTTT. It yields the protein CASSPWTSGGEITQYF.

The chain is built from TRBV9 and TRBJ1-3; D may be TRBD1 (6 bases). This CDR3 is built from 16 residues. Trimming shortened V by 3 bases and J by 2 bases, and 15 bases separated the two germline ends. In germline, CDR1 is SGDLS, CDR2 YYNGEE. The CDR3 sequence: CASSAGDGRTGNTIYF. CDR3 nucleotides: TGTGCCAGCAGCGCAGGGGACGGCCGGACTGGAAACACCATATATTTT.

V is TRBV12-3 or TRBV12-4 and J is TRBJ2-7; D gene ambiguous. Trimming took 5 bases from V and 6 from J, leaving 11 bases between them. The CDR3 is made up of 12 amino acids. CDR3 nucleotide sequence: TGTGCCAGCAGTCCCGGGTTCGCCGAGCAGTACTTC. Translating it yields CASSPGFAEQYF.

The J gene is TRBJ2-7, the V gene TRBV25-1; tentative D call: TRBD2 (5 bases). Germline V gives CDR1 MGHDK, CDR2 SYGVNS. V was trimmed by 1 base and J by 2 bases, leaving 12 bases between them. This CDR3 comprises 15 residues. CDR3 protein: CASSESGSSTYEQYF. In DNA, the CDR3 is TGTGCCAGCAGTGAATCGGGGTCTTCAACCTACGAGCAGTACTTC.

V gene TRBV12-3 or TRBV12-4 combines with J gene TRBJ1-2; D gene uncertain. V was clipped by 6 bases and J by 4 bases, with 9 bases between them. The CDR3 has 12 amino acids. The CDR3 DNA sequence: TGTGCCAGCAGATCAGAGGGCTATGGCTACACCTTC. Translated, it gives CASRSEGYGYTF.

This clone was seen a few times. Here the CDR3 DNA reads TGCGCCAGCAGCTTGGGGAGAACGGGGGTCAATGAGCAGTTCTTC. It translates to CASSLGRTGVNEQFF. This sequence joins TRBV5-1 and TRBJ2-1; D is possibly TRBD2 (6 bases). Germline CDR1 and CDR2: SGHRS and YFSETQ. The germline V and J ends were trimmed by 0 bases and 6 bases, with 13 bases remaining between them. The CDR3 has 15 amino acids.

V usage is TRBV11-2 and J usage is TRBJ2-3; 8 bases fit TRBD2. Looked up from germline, CDR1 is SGHAT and CDR2 is FQNNGV. The CDR3 extends over 16 amino acids. With 4 bases clipped from V and 1 base from J, the junction kept 7 bases outside the gene matches. The CDR3 coding sequence is TGTGCCAGCAGCTCCCTGACTAGCGCCCGCACAGATACGCAGTATTTT. As protein: CASSSLTSARTDTQYF.

This sequence joins TRBV19 and TRBJ1-3; 8 nucleotides match TRBD1. Germline V gene data show CDR1 as LNHDA and CDR2 as SQIVND (reference sequence). V lost 7 bases to trimming and J lost 2 bases; unmatched junction nucleotides: 4. The CDR3 length is 14 residues. The CDR3, as DNA: TGTGCCAGTATCCGGACAGGGACTGGAAACACCATATATTTT. As protein: CASIRTGTGNTIYF.

This clone was counted between two and nine times. The chain employs TRBV4-3 and TRBJ1-5, with D hard to call. CDR3 length: 13 residues. Trimming left V 3 bases short and J 5 bases short, with 8 bases between. Germline-derived CDR1 and CDR2 are LGHNA and YSLEER. CDR3 bases: TGCGCCAGCAGCCACCAGGTCGATCAGCCCCAGCATTTT. Residues: CASSHQVDQPQHF.

For the CDR3, the DNA is TGTGCCAGCAGTTACTCGAAGACAGGGCGTACTGAAGCTTTCTTT. This encodes CASSYSKTGRTEAFF. This chain connects TRBV6-5 to TRBJ1-1; 7 positions match TRBD1. The trim removed 0 bases at V and 5 bases at J, leaving 6 bases unmatched. The CDR3 is made up of 15 amino acids. Germline V CDR1 and CDR2: MNHEY, SVGAGI.

V is TRBV11-2 and J is TRBJ2-5; 7 nucleotides line up with TRBD2. V shed 1 base, J shed 2 bases, and the junction held 4 bases outside the gene matches. The germline V gene encodes CDR1 SGHAT and CDR2 FQNNGV. The CDR3 has 15 residues. The CDR3 sequence is CASSLGPGRQETQYF. The CDR3 nucleotides are TGTGCCAGCAGCTTAGGCCCCGGGAGGCAAGAGACCCAGTACTTC.

J is TRBJ2-7 and V is TRBV6-2 or TRBV6-3; D is possibly TRBD1 (5 bases). Germline CDR1 and CDR2: MNHEY and SVGEGT. Trimming stripped 3 bases from V and 5 bases from J, with 14 bases between. This CDR3 contains 14 residues. For the CDR3, the DNA is TGTGCCAGCAGTTATCGTGACAGCTACGACGAGCAGTACTTC. Translation: CASSYRDSYDEQYF.

This chain connects TRBV7-6 to TRBJ2-3; D gene ambiguous. In germline, CDR1 is SGHVS, CDR2 FNYEAQ. V was trimmed by 5 bases and J by 4 bases, leaving 16 bases between them. The CDR3 consists of 15 residues. CDR3 in amino acids: CASSPQSLGSDTQYF. Written as DNA, the CDR3 is TGTGCCAGCAGCCCCCAATCGCTAGGATCAGATACGCAGTATTTT.

The chain carries TRBV2 and TRBJ2-7; 8 bases align to TRBD1. From germline, CDR1 is SNHLY and CDR2 FYNNEI. J gave up 5 bases and V 6 bases, and 9 bases lay outside the gene matches. CDR3 length equals 14 residues. The CDR3 here is CASRPGQGLHEQYF. CDR3 DNA sequence: TGTGCCAGCAGACCTGGACAGGGTCTACACGAGCAGTACTTC.